Presented here are 30 T cell receptor beta chains from one specimen sequenced in a study of blood T cell repertoires in COVID-19. Using immunoSEQ multiplex PCR, the repertoire was profiled, and TCRdb retains in-frame clones only, with some absent. The repertoire holds tens of thousands of clones, with about 80% as singletons. The source material was peripheral blood. These receptor sequences come from a man aged 50-59 years with active or convalescent COVID-19.

This clone was counted a single time. This chain links TRBV6-2 or TRBV6-3 with TRBJ2-3; 7 nucleotides line up with TRBD2. Germline lookup yields CDR1 MNHEY and CDR2 SVGEGT. V trimming: 4 bases; J trimming: 3 bases; junction bases outside the gene matches: 10. CDR3 length equals 16 residues. CDR3 bases: TGTGCCAGCAGTTTAGATGGAGCGGGGAGTACAGATACGCAGTATTTT. It encodes CASSLDGAGSTDTQYF.

A few counts support this clone. The rearrangement joins TRBV9 to TRBJ1-1; 10 bases map to TRBD1. Losses at the gene ends were 3 bases for V and 3 bases for J; bases not matched to a gene: 20. Germline CDR1 is SGDLS and CDR2 is YYNGEE. The CDR3 is made up of 20 amino acids. CDR3 amino acids: CASSATISRDRGTGDTEAFF. The CDR3 DNA reads as TGTGCCAGCAGCGCAACCATTAGCCGGGACAGGGGCACGGGAGACACTGAAGCTTTCTTT.

The chain employs TRBV5-1 and TRBJ1-1, with D hard to call. Trimming shortened V by 0 bases and J by 1 base, and 7 bases separated the two germline ends. Germline CDR1 SGHRS, CDR2 YFSETQ. The CDR3 contains 14 residues. For the CDR3, the DNA is TGCGCCAGCAGCTTGGACATGTGGAACACTGAAGCTTTCTTT. Its translation is CASSLDMWNTEAFF.

In this sample, this clone turned up once. This chain links TRBV6-1 with TRBJ2-7; TRBD2 is a possible D gene (7 bases). CDR1 and CDR2 (germline): MNHNS, SASEGT. This CDR3 has 15 amino acids. The germline V and J ends were trimmed by 2 bases and 3 bases, with 14 bases remaining between them. CDR3 sequence: CASSEPGGGGYEQYF. CDR3 coding DNA: TGTGCCAGCAGTGAACCCGGAGGGGGGGGCTACGAGCAGTACTTC.

This clone has just one count. The rearrangement uses TRBV24-1 and TRBJ2-3, with D possibly TRBD1 on 5 matching bases. The germline V and J ends were trimmed by 0 bases and 2 bases, with 20 bases remaining between them. CDR3 size: 19 residues. The germline gives CDR1 KGHDR, CDR2 SFDVKD. CDR3 residues: CATSDLPWGSSPHTDTQYF. CDR3 DNA: TGTGCCACCAGTGATTTGCCCTGGGGCTCTTCGCCCCACACAGATACGCAGTATTTT.

The chain carries TRBV6-5 and TRBJ2-1; D not certain. The V gene lost 6 bases and the J gene lost 14 bases, with 17 bases spanning the gap. The CDR3 is 12 residues long. Looked up from germline, CDR1 is MNHEY and CDR2 is SVGAGI. The CDR3 here is CASSLDKTEEFF. In nucleotides, the CDR3 is TGTGCCAGCAGCCTCGACAAAACTGAAGAGTTCTTC.

This clone has a handful of counts. The V and J genes are TRBV5-4 and TRBJ2-2, with 13 bases aligning to TRBD2. This CDR3 contains 15 residues. V trimming: 4 bases; J trimming: 6 bases; junction bases outside the gene matches: 3. Looked up from germline, CDR1 is SGHNT and CDR2 is YYREEE (reference sequence). The CDR3 nucleotides are TGTGCCAGCAGCCTGGGACTAGCGGGGCCCGGGGAGCTGTTTTTT. This gives the protein CASSLGLAGPGELFF.

This chain uses TRBV27 with TRBJ1-4; 8 nucleotides match TRBD1. The CDR3 is 13 amino acids. Germline V gene data show CDR1 as MNHEY and CDR2 as SMNVEV (reference sequence). After removal of 7 bases from V and 8 bases from J, the junction contained 6 bases not matched to a gene. CDR3 sequence: CASKGRGREKLFF. CDR3 DNA: TGTGCCAGCAAGGGCAGGGGGCGCGAAAAACTGTTTTTT.

The gene calls are TRBV20-1 and TRBJ2-3; 11 bases agree with TRBD2. The CDR3 spans 14 residues. V was pared by 3 bases and J by 4 bases, with 3 bases of the junction left unmatched. Germline CDR1 reads DFQATT; CDR2 reads SNEGSKA (reference sequence). DNA for the CDR3: TGCAGTGCTAGTGGGACTAGCGGAGCAGATACGCAGTATTTT. Its translation is CSASGTSGADTQYF.

In its sample, this clone was seen a few times. The chain uses TRBV7-9 and TRBJ1-4, with TRBD1 matching 8 bases. The CDR3 runs to 15 residues. Looked up from germline, CDR1 is SEHNR and CDR2 is FQNEAQ (reference sequence). V shed 8 bases and J 1 base; nucleotides not matched to a gene: 6. This chain's CDR3 is CASQTGAVTNEKLFF. The DNA for the CDR3 is TGTGCCAGCCAGACAGGGGCCGTAACTAATGAAAAACTGTTTTTT.

V and J are TRBV5-1 and TRBJ2-3; D is possibly TRBD2 (5 bases). Germline-derived CDR1 and CDR2 are SGHRS and YFSETQ. The CDR3 extends over 13 amino acids. Trimming left V 6 bases short and J 2 bases short, with 10 bases between. Here the CDR3 reads CASMRASTDTQYF. DNA of the CDR3: TGCGCCAGCATGCGGGCGTCCACAGATACGCAGTATTTT.

The gene calls are TRBV5-1 and TRBJ2-7; TRBD2 matches 7 bases. With 0 bases clipped from V and 2 bases from J, the junction kept 2 bases outside the gene matches. This CDR3 has 14 residues. The V gene's germline CDR1 is SGHRS and CDR2 YFSETQ. CDR3 in amino acids: CASSLGAGAYEQYF. CDR3 coding DNA: TGCGCCAGCAGCTTGGGTGCGGGGGCCTACGAGCAGTACTTC.

The chain joins TRBV4-1 to TRBJ2-1, with 9 bases that match TRBD2. The CDR3 loop spans 13 amino acids. Trimming cost V 8 bases and J 2 bases; bases outside gene matches: 1. CDR1 is MGHRA, CDR2 YSYEKL, per germline. The CDR3 coding sequence is TGCGCCAGCCAGCGGGGGGCCTACAATGAGCAGTTCTTC. Translation: CASQRGAYNEQFF.

This clone occurred a few times. CDR3 coding DNA: TGTGCCAGCAGTGCCCCGGGACAGTCCTACGAGCAGTACTTC. Its protein product is CASSAPGQSYEQYF. The chain employs TRBV25-1 and TRBJ2-7, with TRBD1 identical over 7 bases. The CDR3 is made up of 14 amino acids. Germline assignment: CDR1 MGHDK and CDR2 SYGVNS. V shed 4 bases and J 1 base; nucleotides not matched to a gene: 4.

The table lists this clone with a count of one. The rearrangement uses TRBV4-2 and TRBJ2-4, with 10 bases aligning to TRBD2. The germline CDR1 and CDR2 sequences are LGHNA and YNFKEQ. The V segment lost 7 bases and the J segment 7 bases; nucleotides outside the gene matches: 16. The CDR3 loop spans 17 amino acids. CDR3 nucleotide sequence: TGTGCCAGCACCCCTCTCCCTAAAAGCGGGGGGGCCAACATTCAGTACTTC. Translating gives CASTPLPKSGGANIQYF.

The chain links TRBV7-9 to TRBJ1-1, with 7 bases aligning to TRBD1. The CDR3 runs 14 residues. Trimming removed 5 bases from V and 7 bases from J; junction bases left unmatched: 10. The germline V gene encodes CDR1 SEHNR and CDR2 FQNEAQ (reference sequence). The CDR3 DNA follows: TGTGCCAGCAGCCCGCTGGGGCAGGGGGATGAAGCTTTCTTT. This translates into CASSPLGQGDEAFF.

J is TRBJ2-5 and V is TRBV25-1; D is perhaps TRBD1 (6 bases). Germline V lookup: CDR1 MGHDK, CDR2 SYGVNS. The CDR3 consists of 13 residues. The ends were cut back, 4 bases at V and 2 bases at J, with 8 bases in the middle. Here the CDR3 DNA reads TGTGCCAGCAGTGCAGACAGGCAAGAGACCCAGTACTTC. Amino acid sequence: CASSADRQETQYF.

The chain has TRBV10-3 and TRBJ1-5; 9 bases are a match to TRBD1. The CDR3 sequence is 15 residues long. Germline V lookup: CDR1 ENHRY, CDR2 SYGVKD. Unmatched junction bases numbered 8, after V lost 4 bases and J lost 7 bases. DNA for the CDR3: TGTGCCATCAGTGTAGGGGGTACAGGGGGCCAGCCCCAGCATTTT. Protein sequence: CAISVGGTGGQPQHF.

V usage is TRBV27 and J usage is TRBJ1-6; 7 bases are shared with TRBD1. The ends lost 2 bases at V and 6 bases at J; junction bases unmatched: 16. Germline lookup yields CDR1 MNHEY and CDR2 SMNVEV (reference sequence). The CDR3 is made up of 19 amino acids. CDR3 amino acids: CASSLTRFKGTEFNSPLHF. DNA of the CDR3: TGTGCCAGCAGTTTAACCCGATTTAAGGGGACAGAGTTTAATTCACCCCTCCACTTT.

V is TRBV11-3 and J is TRBJ2-2, with TRBD2 as a possible D gene (5 bases). CDR1 is SGHNT and CDR2 is YENEEA in the germline V gene. V was pared by 1 base and J by 5 bases, with 20 bases between. The CDR3 is made up of 18 amino acids. The CDR3: CASSLGAVGLPSTGELFF. CDR3 bases: TGTGCCAGCAGCTTAGGAGCGGTCGGGCTACCCTCAACCGGGGAGCTGTTTTTT.

This clone has a handful of counts. This chain links TRBV2 with TRBJ2-4; 7 bases map to TRBD1. Losses at the gene ends were 6 bases for V and 6 bases for J; bases not matched to a gene: 11. This CDR3 has 15 residues. From germline, CDR1 is SNHLY and CDR2 FYNNEI. The CDR3 spells CASSPRTGATNIQYF. The CDR3 DNA reads TGTGCCAGCAGCCCCCGGACAGGTGCAACAAACATTCAGTACTTC.

The genes are TRBV5-4 and TRBJ1-2, with TRBD1 matching 10 bases. This CDR3 is 14 amino acids long. V gave up 4 bases and J gave up 4 bases; unmatched junction bases: 4. The germline gives CDR1 SGHNT, CDR2 YYREEE (reference sequence). The CDR3 sequence: CASSLGQGSYGYTF. CDR3 nucleotides: TGTGCCAGCAGCCTGGGACAGGGGAGCTATGGCTACACCTTC.

CDR3 loop: CASSPLAEADTEAFF. The CDR3 DNA sequence: TGTGCCAGCTCACCACTGGCGGAAGCGGACACTGAAGCTTTCTTT. V usage is TRBV18 and J usage is TRBJ1-1; D unclear. The germline V gene encodes CDR1 KGHSH and CDR2 LQKENI. V was cut by 1 base and J by 3 bases, with 12 bases left in between. CDR3 size: 15 residues.

This chain uses TRBV6-5 with TRBJ1-2, with D tentatively TRBD1 (5 bases). CDR3 length: 13 residues. Germline CDR1 is MNHEY and CDR2 is SVGAGI. V shed 8 bases and J shed 3 bases, with 13 bases lying between them. The CDR3, as DNA: TGTGCCAGCTCCCTGGGGACTCACTATGGCTACACCTTC. Amino acid sequence: CASSLGTHYGYTF.

This chain uses TRBV7-2 with TRBJ2-2; TRBD1 agrees at 11 bases. Trimming took 1 base from V and 4 from J; bases not matched to a gene: 5. This CDR3 comprises 17 residues. CDR1 SGHTA and CDR2 FQGNSA come from the germline V gene. CDR3 coding DNA: TGTGCCAGCAGCTTAGGGGTCGGGACAGGGGGCACCGGGGAGCTGTTTTTT. It yields the protein CASSLGVGTGGTGELFF. Full variable domain (rest looked up from reference TRBV7-2 and TRBJ2-2): GAGVSQSPSNKVTEKGKDVELRCDPISGHTALYWYRQSLGQGLEFLIYFQGNSAPDKSGLPSDRFSAERTGGSVSTLTIQRTQQEDSAVYLCASSLGVGTGGTGELFFGEGSRLTVL.

This chain connects TRBV19 to TRBJ2-7; 11 bases are shared with TRBD1. Germline lookup yields CDR1 LNHDA and CDR2 SQIVND (reference sequence). V lost 6 bases, J lost 3 bases, and 4 bases stayed unmatched. This CDR3 is 14 amino acids long. The DNA of the CDR3 is TGTGCCAGTAGCCCGGGACAGGGGGACTACGAGCAGTACTTC. Translated, it gives CASSPGQGDYEQYF.

This clone occurred once. The J gene is TRBJ2-3, the V gene TRBV9; D is possibly TRBD2 (5 bases). CDR1 is SGDLS, CDR2 YYNGEE, per germline. Trimming removed 0 bases at V and 0 bases at J, with 8 bases between. The CDR3 loop spans 15 amino acids. Here the CDR3 DNA reads TGTGCCAGCAGCGTAGTCAGCGGAAGCACAGATACGCAGTATTTT. Amino acid sequence: CASSVVSGSTDTQYF.

This clone is a singleton in its sample. The rearrangement joins TRBV6-6 to TRBJ1-5; D perhaps matches TRBD1 (6 bases). Trimming removed 4 bases from V and 2 bases from J, with 15 bases in between. Germline V gene sequence: CDR1 MNHNY, CDR2 SVGAGI (reference sequence). CDR3 length: 16 amino acids. The CDR3 sequence is CASSFSGNRGNQPQHF. The CDR3, as DNA: TGTGCCAGCAGTTTCTCGGGCAACAGGGGCAATCAGCCCCAGCATTTT.

The CDR3 protein is CASSPLLGTGLNEKLFF. The CDR3 bases are TGTGCCAGCAGCCCGCTACTAGGGACAGGTCTTAATGAAAAACTGTTTTTT. V usage is TRBV7-9 and J usage is TRBJ1-4, with 8 bases aligning to TRBD1. Germline lookup yields CDR1 SEHNR and CDR2 FQNEAQ (reference sequence). V trimming: 5 bases; J trimming: 4 bases; junction bases outside the gene matches: 12. This CDR3 spans 17 amino acids.

This clone appeared a single time. The chain is built from TRBV11-2 and TRBJ2-7; no clear D. V lost 1 base to trimming and J lost 3 bases, with 10 bases between them. Germline V lookup: CDR1 SGHAT, CDR2 FQNNGV. This CDR3 spans 14 amino acids. The CDR3 bases are TGTGCCAGCAGCTTAGCATTCGGTAACTACGAGCAGTACTTC. Its protein product is CASSLAFGNYEQYF.